These 4 T cell receptor beta chains were sequenced from one sample in a study of cytomegalovirus exposure and HLA in healthy donors (dated by TCRdb to the late 2010s). The library was built by means of the immunoSEQ multiplex PCR assay. For the multiplex PCR, a mixture combining 60 forward primers for TCR Vbeta segments and 13 reverse primers for TCR Jbeta segments was used. Drawn from immuneACCESS, this table holds only the in-frame rearrangements with V and J called that TCRdb kept. Clones are partly lost; checked studies trace under half to an unresolved V gene and leave the rest unexplained. The sample records about 67,000 clones, around 87% of which are singletons. Over 10% of the sample comes from the top ten. Sequencing was done on a sample of PBMCs. All receptors come from a woman aged 25 to 39 in good health and CMV-seropositive.

CDR3 residues: CASTDLTRNTGELFF. CDR3 coding DNA: TGCGCCAGCACCGACTTAACTAGGAACACCGGGGAGCTGTTTTTT. The gene calls are TRBV5-1 and TRBJ2-2, with TRBD2 as a possible D gene (5 bases). From germline, CDR1 is SGHRS and CDR2 YFSETQ. This CDR3 comprises 15 residues. The germline V and J ends were trimmed by 6 bases and 1 base, with 13 bases remaining between them.

This clone appeared a single time. The J gene is TRBJ2-6, the V gene TRBV27, with D tentatively TRBD1 (6 bases). V was trimmed by 6 bases and J by 3 bases, leaving 12 bases between them. Germline CDR1 and CDR2: MNHEY and SMNVEV (reference sequence). CDR3 length equals 15 residues. The CDR3 loop is CASRTGYFGANVLTF. DNA for the CDR3: TGTGCCAGCAGAACAGGGTACTTTGGGGCCAACGTCCTGACTTTC.

V usage is TRBV5-1 and J usage is TRBJ2-7; no firm D call. From germline, CDR1 is SGHRS and CDR2 YFSETQ. The CDR3 is made up of 11 amino acids. Trimming took 4 bases from V and 2 from J, leaving 4 bases between them. The CDR3 DNA reads TGCGCCAGCAGCCGAGCCTACGAGCAGTACTTC. This encodes CASSRAYEQYF.

V and J are TRBV7-2 and TRBJ2-7; D may be TRBD1 (5 bases). Between the trimmed V and J ends, which lost 1 base and 0 bases, there was a span of 16 bases. The germline gives CDR1 SGHTA, CDR2 FQGNSA. There are 17 residues in the CDR3. The DNA for the CDR3 is TGTGCCAGCAGCTTAGGTATTAGGCAGGGCGCCTCCTACGAGCAGTACTTC. Protein sequence: CASSLGIRQGASYEQYF.